The T cell receptor beta chain under discussion was sequenced for a study of glioma-infiltrating T cells. Many counts were recorded for this clonotype. The target antigen is unknown. Points from the study as a whole: Very few CDR3 sequences were shared between tissue and blood. Non-neoplastic patients had below-expected tissue-blood divergence, while all gliomas exceeded expectation.

Amplification of TCR alpha and beta CDR3 regions from RNA used iRepertoire nested multiplex PCR. For one-step reverse transcription and amplification, about 85-400 ng of tissue mRNA or PBMC total RNA was used. TCRdb itself ran the multiplex PCR reads through MiXCR, one entry per CDR3 protein. This sample has some 120,000 distinct CDR3 sequences; roughly 25% occur once, and the top ten carry over 12%. Germline CDR1 is ENHRY and CDR2 is SYGVKD. The V and J ends lost 6 bases and 5 bases respectively, with 11 bases between them. The CDR3 runs 13 residues. Sample: glioma tissue, nonneoplastic brain tissue, or PBMCs (not recorded which). The rearrangement links TRBV10-3 to TRBJ1-5; D may be TRBD1 (5 bases). This TCR was recovered from a human donor with low-grade glioma or glioblastoma, undergoing nonglioma brain surgery, or in good health (not recorded which). The CDR3 DNA follows: TGTGCCATCAGCGATTCCAGGGATCAGCCCCAGCATTTT. The encoded protein is CAISDSRDQPQHF.